One sample yielded the 8 T cell receptor beta chains listed below, sequenced in a study of T cells in Graves' hyperthyroidism and ophthalmopathy. TCR beta CDR3 sequences were amplified from RNA transcripts. Researchers ran a first-round RT-PCR on the TCR CDR3 using the HTBI primer set. MiXCR, applied by TCRdb to the multiplex PCR reads, yields one record per CDR3 protein. The sample lists 140,000 or so distinct CDR3 sequences, around 20% occurring once. Input material: blood. The receptors were sampled from a woman aged 50 to 60 with Graves' hyperthyroidism that later progressed to Graves' ophthalmopathy.

The chain is built from TRBV2 and TRBJ2-5, with 8 bases that match TRBD1. V lost 10 bases and J lost 13; bases outside the gene matches: 14. Germline CDR1 SNHLY, CDR2 FYNNEI. This CDR3 has 12 amino acids. In DNA form, the CDR3 reads TGTGCCACCCAATCCAGGGGGCCTTACGTGTACTTC. Residues: CATQSRGPYVYF.

This clonotype was counted a single time. This chain joins TRBV5-1 and TRBJ2-1; the match to TRBD2 covers 12 bases. This CDR3 is built from 17 residues. Germline CDR1 is SGHRS and CDR2 is YFSETQ. Trimming cost V 3 bases and J 9 bases; bases outside gene matches: 13. CDR3: CASSWGLAGPVSGEQFF. DNA of the CDR3: TGCGCCAGCAGCTGGGGACTAGCGGGCCCAGTCTCCGGTGAGCAGTTCTTC.

As concerns this clonotype: This sequence may be a read error, since a much larger clone differs from it by one base. V and J are TRBV7-9 and TRBJ2-4, with D perhaps matching TRBD1 or TRBD2 (5 bases each). The CDR3 totals 16 residues. Looked up from germline, CDR1 is SEHNR and CDR2 is FQNEAQ (reference sequence). The CDR3 protein is CVSSLEGSPTKNIQYF. DNA of the CDR3: TGTGTCAGCAGCTTAGAGGGGTCCCCCACCAAAAACATTCAGTACTTC.

This clonotype was seen repeatedly, ten times or more. The chain carries TRBV12-3 or TRBV12-4 and TRBJ2-1, with 8 nucleotides matching TRBD2. The CDR3 consists of 17 residues. After removal of 6 bases from V and 4 bases from J, the junction contained 14 bases not matched to a gene. The CDR3 coding sequence is TGTGCCAGCAGCCCTTACCTACTAGCGGAAAATTACAATGAGCAGTTCTTC. It yields the protein CASSPYLLAENYNEQFF.

To note about this clonotype: A junction boundary mismatches the germline segment, possibly from a read error. V and J are TRBV2 and TRBJ2-3; no definite D call. Per the germline V gene, CDR1 is SNHLY and CDR2 is FYNNEI. This CDR3 spans 13 amino acids. The CDR3 loop is CASGELLGDTQYF. The CDR3 DNA follows: TGTGCCAGCGGTGAACTTTTGGGAGATACGCAGTATTTT. The whole variable domain, remainder taken from reference TRBV2 and TRBJ2-3, is EPEVTQTPSHQVTQMGQEVILRCVPISNHLYFYWYRQILGQKVEFLVSFYNNEISEKSEIFDDQFSVERPDGSNFTLKIRSTKLEDSAMYFCASGELLGDTQYFGPGTRLTVL.

This clonotype has a count of ten or more. This chain joins TRBV29-1 and TRBJ2-3, with D possibly matching TRBD1 (6 bases). The V gene's germline CDR1 is SQVTM and CDR2 ANQGSEA. The CDR3 runs to 15 residues. V lost 3 bases and J lost 2, with 15 bases in between. Here the CDR3 DNA reads TGCAGCGTTGACCCGACAGGAGTATACACAGATACGCAGTATTTT. Translating gives CSVDPTGVYTDTQYF.

There are many counts of this clonotype. This chain connects TRBV20-1 to TRBJ2-3, with D uncertain. The V and J ends lost 2 bases and 5 bases respectively, with 14 bases between them. The CDR3 loop spans 14 amino acids. Per the germline V gene, CDR1 is DFQATT and CDR2 is SNEGSKA (reference sequence). The CDR3 region is CSARRPERIDTQYF. CDR3 bases: TGCAGTGCTAGACGTCCCGAGCGTATAGATACGCAGTATTTT.

The chain links TRBV20-1 to TRBJ2-2; 8 bases align to TRBD2. The J segment lost 6 bases and the V segment lost 3 bases, leaving 3 bases of the junction unmatched. Germline loops: CDR1 DFQATT, CDR2 SNEGSKA (reference sequence). The CDR3 length is 13 residues. This CDR3 is CSASRGGPGELFF. DNA for the CDR3: TGCAGTGCTAGCCGGGGGGGCCCCGGGGAGCTGTTTTTT.